Listed below are T cell receptor beta chains from one sample, sequenced in a study of T cells after yellow fever vaccination. A single record per CDR3 protein comes from TCRdb applying MiXCR to the 5' RACE reads. The sample holds about 340,000 distinct CDR3 sequences, about 12% seen once. Sequences were derived from CD4+ T cells sorted from PBMCs, sampled 15 days after the yellow fever booster vaccination. These receptors were collected from a man in his late teens or twenties who received the YFV17D yellow fever vaccine. Both conserved end residues are part of each CDR3. The order of the fields is CDR3 length, J gene, clone size, D gene, V gene, CDR3 protein. The D gene is left open where the match is weak. Size tells how often a clone was seen (once, few, many) or the class of an expanded clone, and some rows leave it out.

CDR3 length: 15
J gene: TRBJ2-3
clone size: many
D gene: -
V gene: TRBV7-3
CDR3 protein: CASSFSSTGRDTQYF

CDR3 length: 14
J gene: TRBJ1-1
clone size: -
D gene: -
V gene: TRBV20-1
CDR3 protein: CSASIPPLNTEAFF

CDR3 length: 15
J gene: TRBJ2-1
clone size: few
D gene: TRBD2
V gene: TRBV7-2
CDR3 protein: CASSPTSGVMNEQFF

CDR3 length: 13
J gene: TRBJ1-5
clone size: -
D gene: TRBD1
V gene: TRBV27
CDR3 protein: CATSGTGGQPQHF

CDR3 length: 18
J gene: TRBJ2-3
clone size: few
D gene: -
V gene: TRBV6-4
CDR3 protein: CASSDQSRGTGFADTQYF

CDR3 length: 15
J gene: TRBJ1-5
clone size: few
D gene: -
V gene: TRBV5-1
CDR3 protein: CASSLVGSMDQPQHF

CDR3 length: 17
J gene: TRBJ2-5
clone size: -
D gene: TRBD2
V gene: TRBV5-6
CDR3 protein: CASCLASGGGVQETQYF

CDR3 length: 14
J gene: TRBJ2-3
clone size: many
D gene: -
V gene: TRBV5-1
CDR3 protein: CASRERPSTDTQYF

CDR3 length: 17
J gene: TRBJ2-4
clone size: -
D gene: TRBD2
V gene: TRBV20-1
CDR3 protein: CSAHRSGGGSPGDIQYF

CDR3 length: 13
J gene: TRBJ1-1
clone size: few
D gene: -
V gene: TRBV4-3
CDR3 protein: CASSQEKNTEAFF

CDR3 length: 12
J gene: TRBJ1-1
clone size: few
D gene: -
V gene: TRBV7-2
CDR3 protein: CASNAPLGGAFF

CDR3 length: 13
J gene: TRBJ1-1
clone size: few
D gene: -
V gene: TRBV6-4
CDR3 protein: CASSPRGGTEAFF

CDR3 length: 13
J gene: TRBJ1-2
clone size: -
D gene: TRBD1
V gene: TRBV2
CDR3 protein: CASSPDRGLGYTF

CDR3 length: 14
J gene: TRBJ1-2
clone size: few
D gene: -
V gene: TRBV7-2
CDR3 protein: CASSLRTENYGYTF

CDR3 length: 15
J gene: TRBJ1-1
clone size: -
D gene: -
V gene: TRBV7-2
CDR3 protein: CASSPVSRRNTEAFF

CDR3 length: 12
J gene: TRBJ1-1
clone size: -
D gene: -
V gene: TRBV24-1
CDR3 protein: CATTGANTEAFF

CDR3 length: 16
J gene: TRBJ2-7
clone size: -
D gene: -
V gene: TRBV4-1
CDR3 protein: CASSHPAGGLAYEQYF

CDR3 length: 15
J gene: TRBJ2-5
clone size: few
D gene: TRBD2
V gene: TRBV20-1
CDR3 protein: CSAVTSSGGLETQYF

CDR3 length: 16
J gene: TRBJ2-1
clone size: few
D gene: TRBD2
V gene: TRBV20-1
CDR3 protein: CSAGGTSGEAIYEQFF

CDR3 length: 14
J gene: TRBJ2-5
clone size: many
D gene: TRBD1
V gene: TRBV5-1
CDR3 protein: CASSLEGQGETQYF

CDR3 length: 13
J gene: TRBJ2-5
clone size: -
D gene: -
V gene: TRBV20-1
CDR3 protein: CSARTPLQETQYF

CDR3 length: 13
J gene: TRBJ1-1
clone size: few
D gene: TRBD1
V gene: TRBV29-1
CDR3 protein: CSVGEGAELEAFF

CDR3 length: 14
J gene: TRBJ2-7
clone size: few
D gene: TRBD2
V gene: TRBV18
CDR3 protein: CASSPSRGEYEQYF

CDR3 length: 13
J gene: TRBJ2-3
clone size: -
D gene: -
V gene: TRBV4-1
CDR3 protein: CASSQARTDKQYF

CDR3 length: 15
J gene: TRBJ2-1
clone size: few
D gene: -
V gene: TRBV4-1
CDR3 protein: CASSPGRGAYNEQFF

CDR3 length: 13
J gene: TRBJ1-1
clone size: -
D gene: -
V gene: TRBV12-3/TRBV12-4
CDR3 protein: CASSLATSFEAFF

CDR3 length: 15
J gene: TRBJ1-2
clone size: -
D gene: TRBD1
V gene: TRBV5-4
CDR3 protein: CASSQDRGTTNGYTF

CDR3 length: 13
J gene: TRBJ2-5
clone size: -
D gene: -
V gene: TRBV20-1
CDR3 protein: CSARAPPQETQYF

CDR3 length: 16
J gene: TRBJ2-1
clone size: -
D gene: TRBD2
V gene: TRBV24-1
CDR3 protein: CATSDPSGGAYNEQFF

CDR3 length: 18
J gene: TRBJ2-1
clone size: -
D gene: TRBD2
V gene: TRBV7-2
CDR3 protein: CASSGSLAGGHSYNEQFF